One and the same sample provided the 16 T cell receptor beta chains below, sequenced in a study of response to subunit inactivated influenza vaccine. TCRdb re-derived calls from the RT-PCR reads in MiXCR, one entry per CDR3 protein. The repertoire holds approximately 700,000 distinct CDR3 sequences, with approximately 15% as singletons. Sequencing used PBMCs from blood, obtained around 14 days before vaccination. Every receptor here comes from a man over 45 who received an inactivated influenza vaccine.

This clonotype turned up a few times. The chain has TRBV7-2 and TRBJ1-2; 9 bases align to TRBD1. The CDR3 has 13 residues. The J segment lost 7 bases and the V segment lost 5 bases, leaving 5 bases of the junction unmatched. Per germline, CDR1 SGHTA and CDR2 FQGNSA. CDR3 in amino acids: CASSEGTGSGYTF. The CDR3, as DNA: TGTGCCAGCAGCGAAGGGACAGGGTCTGGCTACACCTTC.

This clonotype has a handful of counts. The rearrangement links TRBV7-9 to TRBJ2-7; TRBD1 matches 10 bases. There are 16 residues in the CDR3. With 1 base clipped from V and 4 bases from J, the junction kept 7 bases outside the gene matches. Germline assignment: CDR1 SEHNR and CDR2 FQNEAQ (reference sequence). CDR3 sequence: CASSLVDGGQGYEQYF. The CDR3 DNA is TGTGCCAGCAGCTTAGTCGACGGGGGACAGGGGTACGAGCAGTACTTC.

Many counts were recorded for this clonotype. The J gene is TRBJ2-2, the V gene TRBV5-6, with D unresolved. V lost 0 bases and J lost 6, with 12 bases in between. The CDR3 consists of 15 residues. Germline lookup yields CDR1 SGHDT and CDR2 YYEEEE. As DNA, the CDR3 is TGTGCCAGCAGCTTGGAGGCAGGACGTCCCGGGGAGCTGTTTTTT. Protein sequence: CASSLEAGRPGELFF.

This clonotype was counted a few times. J is TRBJ1-1 and V is TRBV10-3; D not resolved. Trimming pared 4 bases from V and 1 base from J, leaving 7 bases between. The CDR3 sequence is 13 residues long. From germline, CDR1 is ENHRY and CDR2 SYGVKD. As DNA, the CDR3 is TGTGCCATCAGTGCAGATTCGAACACTGAAGCTTTCTTT. Translating it yields CAISADSNTEAFF.

J is TRBJ2-6 and V is TRBV29-1, with D possibly being TRBD1 (5 bases). V was pared by 6 bases and J by 1 base, with 13 bases between. The CDR3 runs 15 residues. CDR1 SQVTM and CDR2 ANQGSEA come from the germline V gene. The CDR3 reads CSVPYQGSGANVLTF. In DNA, the CDR3 is TGCAGCGTCCCCTATCAGGGATCTGGGGCCAACGTCCTGACTTTC.

This clonotype appeared many times. The rearrangement links TRBV4-3 to TRBJ2-7; D not certain. The CDR3 spans 14 residues. The germline V gene has CDR1 LGHNA and CDR2 YSLEER. V was clipped by 3 bases and J by 1 base, with 10 bases between them. CDR3: CASSQNLQSYEQYF. The CDR3 DNA reads as TGCGCCAGCAGCCAGAACTTACAGTCCTACGAGCAGTACTTC.

Only a few counts were recorded for this clonotype. The CDR3 nucleotides are TGTGCCAGCAGCGCCAGGAAGGCCAAAAACATTCAGTACTTC. Its translation: CASSARKAKNIQYF. This sequence joins TRBV11-2 and TRBJ2-4; no clear D. This CDR3 has 14 residues. Trimming left V 5 bases short and J 1 base short, with 9 bases between. From germline, CDR1 is SGHAT and CDR2 FQNNGV.

The V gene is TRBV6-1, the J gene TRBJ1-2; D might be TRBD1 (6 bases). The V gene lost 5 bases and the J gene lost 10 bases, with 20 bases spanning the gap. Germline-derived CDR1 and CDR2 are MNHNS and SASEGT. The CDR3 has 14 residues. The DNA for the CDR3 is TGTGCCAGCAGTCCCCACAGGGCCTCAGACGTCTACACCTTC. This gives the protein CASSPHRASDVYTF.

There are a few counts of this clonotype. V is TRBV25-1 and J is TRBJ2-7; D is unresolved. V lost 4 bases, J lost 3 bases, and 10 bases lay in between. The germline V gene has CDR1 MGHDK and CDR2 SYGVNS. This CDR3 is 13 amino acids long. CDR3 bases: TGTGCCAGCAGTGTGGGCAGGAACTACGAGCAGTACTTC. Amino acids: CASSVGRNYEQYF.

This clonotype was observed many times. The chain joins TRBV12-3 or TRBV12-4 to TRBJ1-4; no clear D. The V end lost 3 bases, the J end lost 7 bases, and 15 bases lay between the germline ends. The CDR3 consists of 15 residues. The DNA for the CDR3 is TGTGCCAGCAGTTTCATCGACCTAAGCAGTGAAAAACTGTTTTTT. Protein: CASSFIDLSSEKLFF.

This clonotype was observed a few times. This chain uses TRBV19 with TRBJ2-1, with D tentatively TRBD2 (6 bases). The CDR3 has 15 residues. Germline V CDR1 and CDR2: LNHDA, SQIVND (reference sequence). The V gene lost 9 bases and the J gene lost 3 bases, with 18 bases spanning the gap. For the CDR3, the DNA is TGTGCCAGGAAAAAGGTCAAGGAGGGCTACAATGAGCAGTTCTTC. Translating it yields CARKKVKEGYNEQFF.

The rearrangement links TRBV2 to TRBJ2-3; D gene uncertain. CDR1 is SNHLY and CDR2 is FYNNEI in the germline V gene. This CDR3 is 14 amino acids long. V was trimmed by 10 bases and J by 0 bases, leaving 14 bases between them. In DNA, the CDR3 is TGTGCCACCCAAATGGTTTCTAGCACAGATACGCAGTATTTT. This gives the protein CATQMVSSTDTQYF.

This clonotype came up many times. The gene calls are TRBV5-1 and TRBJ2-1; D may be TRBD1 or TRBD2 (5 bases each). Trimming pared 2 bases from V and 7 bases from J, leaving 13 bases between. CDR1 and CDR2 from the germline V gene are SGHRS and YFSETQ. The CDR3 has 14 residues. CDR3 sequence reads: CASSFEGSGNEQFF. Written as DNA, the CDR3 is TGCGCCAGCAGCTTCGAGGGGAGTGGGAATGAGCAGTTCTTC.

The gene calls are TRBV10-3 and TRBJ2-6; D unresolved. The V end lost 6 bases, the J end lost 2 bases, and 8 bases lay between the germline ends. The CDR3 loop spans 14 amino acids. CDR1 and CDR2 from the germline V gene are ENHRY and SYGVKD. The CDR3 reads CAIREQTGANVLTF. The CDR3 coding sequence is TGTGCCATCAGGGAACAAACTGGGGCCAACGTCCTGACTTTC.

The gene calls are TRBV6-1 and TRBJ2-3; TRBD1 might be the D (6 bases). Germline values: CDR1 MNHNS, CDR2 SASEGT. V was trimmed by 6 bases and J by 5 bases, leaving 18 bases between them. CDR3 length equals 15 residues. The CDR3 loop is CASSANRVRGDTQYF. The CDR3 DNA follows: TGTGCCAGCAGCGCGAACAGGGTTAGGGGAGATACGCAGTATTTT.

This clonotype occurred a few times. The chain combines TRBV4-3 with TRBJ1-2, with D perhaps TRBD1 (5 bases). Germline CDR1 reads LGHNA; CDR2 reads YSLEER. Trimming took 0 bases from V and 8 from J, leaving 19 bases between them. The CDR3 consists of 16 residues. CDR3 sequence reads: CASSQDLSRGRGGYTF. DNA of the CDR3: TGCGCCAGCAGCCAAGATCTTAGTAGGGGAAGAGGCGGCTACACCTTC.